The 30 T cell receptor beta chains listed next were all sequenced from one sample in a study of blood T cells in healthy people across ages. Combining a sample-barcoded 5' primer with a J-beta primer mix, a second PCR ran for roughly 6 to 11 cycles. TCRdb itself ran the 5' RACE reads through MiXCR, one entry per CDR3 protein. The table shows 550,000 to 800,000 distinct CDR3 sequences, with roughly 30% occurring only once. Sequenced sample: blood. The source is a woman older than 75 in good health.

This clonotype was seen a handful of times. The chain's CDR3 is CAWSVPLRGGYTF. CDR3 nucleotides: TGTGCCTGGAGTGTACCACTCCGCGGGGGCTACACCTTC. The chain is built from TRBV30 and TRBJ1-2, with D unresolved. The length of the CDR3 is 13 residues. Looked up from germline, CDR1 is GTSNPN and CDR2 is SVGIG (reference sequence). The V end was cut by 0 bases, the J end by 8 bases, with 13 bases between. Based on the CDR3 plus reference TRBV30 and TRBJ1-2, the full variable domain is SQTIHQWPATLVQPVGSPLSLECTVEGTSNPNLYWYRQAAGRGLQLLFYSVGIGQISSEVPQNLSASRPQDRQFILSSKKLLLSDSGFYLCAWSVPLRGGYTFGSGTRLTVV.

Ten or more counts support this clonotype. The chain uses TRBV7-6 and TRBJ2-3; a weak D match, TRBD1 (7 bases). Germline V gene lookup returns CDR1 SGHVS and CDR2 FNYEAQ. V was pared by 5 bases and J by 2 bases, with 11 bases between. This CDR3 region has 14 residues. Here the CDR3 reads CASSQGGNTDTQYF. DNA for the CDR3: TGTGCCAGCAGCCAGGGGGGCAACACAGATACGCAGTATTTT. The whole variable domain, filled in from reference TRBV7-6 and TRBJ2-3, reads GAGVSQSPRYKVTKRGQDVALRCDPISGHVSLYWYRQALGQGPEFLTYFNYEAQQDKSGLPNDRFSAERPEGSISTLTIQRTEQRDSAMYRCASSQGGNTDTQYFGPGTRLTVL.

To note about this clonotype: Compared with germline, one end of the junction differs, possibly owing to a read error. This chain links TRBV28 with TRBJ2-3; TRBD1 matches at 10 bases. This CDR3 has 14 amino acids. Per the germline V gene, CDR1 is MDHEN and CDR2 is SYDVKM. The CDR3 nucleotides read TGTGCCAGCAGCAGGGACAGGGGAACAGATACGCTGTATTTT. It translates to CASSRDRGTDTLYF.

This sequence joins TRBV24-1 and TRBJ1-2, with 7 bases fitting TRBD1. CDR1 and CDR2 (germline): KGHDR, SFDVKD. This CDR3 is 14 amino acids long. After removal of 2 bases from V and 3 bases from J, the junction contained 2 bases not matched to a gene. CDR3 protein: CATSDSDRDYGYTF. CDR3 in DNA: TGTGCCACCAGTGATTCCGACAGGGACTATGGCTACACCTTC.

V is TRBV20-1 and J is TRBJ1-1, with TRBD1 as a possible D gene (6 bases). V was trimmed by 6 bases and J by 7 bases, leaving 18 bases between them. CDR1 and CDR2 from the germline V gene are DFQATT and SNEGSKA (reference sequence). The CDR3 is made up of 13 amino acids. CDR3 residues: CSARGWRDIEAFF. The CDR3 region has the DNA TGCAGTGCCCGAGGGTGGAGGGACATTGAAGCTTTCTTT.

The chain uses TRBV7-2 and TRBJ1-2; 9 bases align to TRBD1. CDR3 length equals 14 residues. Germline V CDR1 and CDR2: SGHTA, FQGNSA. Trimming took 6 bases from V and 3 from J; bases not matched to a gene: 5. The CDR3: CASSTRTGDYGYTF. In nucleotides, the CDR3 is TGTGCCAGCAGTACCCGGACAGGGGACTATGGCTACACCTTC.

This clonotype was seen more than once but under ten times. CDR3 sequence (DNA): TGCAGCGGCCACCGGGCCCCAAATAGCAATCAGCCCCAGCATTTT. It is translated as CSGHRAPNSNQPQHF. The genes are TRBV29-1 and TRBJ1-5; D call uncertain. The CDR3 runs to 15 residues. Trimming left V 7 bases short and J 0 bases short, with 16 bases between. The germline V gene has CDR1 SQVTM and CDR2 ANQGSEA.

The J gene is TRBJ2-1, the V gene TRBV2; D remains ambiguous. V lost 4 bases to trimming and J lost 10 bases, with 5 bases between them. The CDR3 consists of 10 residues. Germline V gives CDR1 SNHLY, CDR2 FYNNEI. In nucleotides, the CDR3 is TGTGCCAGCAGTGGCCCAGAGCAGTTCTTC. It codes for CASSGPEQFF.

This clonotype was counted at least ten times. CDR3 nucleotide sequence: TGCGCCAGCAGCCAACAGGGCTTCGCAGATACGCAGTATTTT. Its translation is CASSQQGFADTQYF. The chain combines TRBV4-3 with TRBJ2-3; D possibly corresponds to TRBD1 (5 bases). The CDR3 length is 14 residues. V lost 2 bases and J lost 4, with 10 bases in between. Germline CDR1 is LGHNA and CDR2 is YSLEER.

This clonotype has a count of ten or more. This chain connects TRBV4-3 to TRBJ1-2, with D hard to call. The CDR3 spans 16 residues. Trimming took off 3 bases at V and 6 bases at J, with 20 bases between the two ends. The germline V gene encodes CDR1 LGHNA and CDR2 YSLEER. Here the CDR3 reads CASSQSGPGFPDGYTF. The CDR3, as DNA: TGCGCCAGCAGCCAGTCTGGTCCGGGTTTCCCGGATGGCTACACCTTC.

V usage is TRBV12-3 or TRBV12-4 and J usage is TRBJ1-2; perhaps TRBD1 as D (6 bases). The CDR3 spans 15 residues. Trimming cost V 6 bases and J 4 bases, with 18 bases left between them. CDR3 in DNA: TGTGCCAGCAGCCCATACCGTGGACAGATCTATGGCTACACCTTC. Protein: CASSPYRGQIYGYTF.

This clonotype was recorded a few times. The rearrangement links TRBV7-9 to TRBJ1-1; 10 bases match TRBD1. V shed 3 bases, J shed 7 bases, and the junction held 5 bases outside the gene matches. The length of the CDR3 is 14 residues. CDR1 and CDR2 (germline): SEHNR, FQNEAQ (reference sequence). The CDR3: CASSFKDRGNEAFF. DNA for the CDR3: TGTGCCAGCAGCTTCAAGGACAGGGGGAATGAAGCTTTCTTT.

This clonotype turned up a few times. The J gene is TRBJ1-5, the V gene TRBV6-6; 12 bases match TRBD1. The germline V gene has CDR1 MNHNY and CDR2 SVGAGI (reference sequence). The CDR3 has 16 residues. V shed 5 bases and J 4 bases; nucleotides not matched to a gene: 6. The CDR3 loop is CASSPGQGARNQPQHF. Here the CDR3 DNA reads TGTGCCAGCAGTCCGGGACAGGGGGCACGAAATCAGCCCCAGCATTTT.

The CDR3 nucleotides read TGCAGTGCGGACCGGCCCAACTATGGCTACACCTTC. Its translation: CSADRPNYGYTF. The chain recombines TRBV20-1 with TRBJ1-2; D is ambiguous. Trimming took off 6 bases at V and 2 bases at J, with 10 bases between the two ends. Germline V gene data show CDR1 as DFQATT and CDR2 as SNEGSKA (reference sequence). CDR3 size: 12 residues.

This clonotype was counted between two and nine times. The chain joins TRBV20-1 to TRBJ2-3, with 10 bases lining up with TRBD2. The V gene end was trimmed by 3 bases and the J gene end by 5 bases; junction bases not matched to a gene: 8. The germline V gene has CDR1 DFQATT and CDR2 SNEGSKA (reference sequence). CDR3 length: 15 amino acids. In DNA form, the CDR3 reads TGCAGTGCTAGCCAGAGCGGGGGGGCTGGAGATACGCAGTATTTT. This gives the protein CSASQSGGAGDTQYF.

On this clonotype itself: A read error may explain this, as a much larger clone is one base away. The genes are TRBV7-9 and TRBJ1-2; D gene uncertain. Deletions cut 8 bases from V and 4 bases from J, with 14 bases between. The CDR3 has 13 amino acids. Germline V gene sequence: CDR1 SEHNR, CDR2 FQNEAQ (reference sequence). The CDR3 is CASGPLEAYGYTF. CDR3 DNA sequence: TGTGCCAGCGGCCCCTTAGAGGCCTATGGCTACACCTTC.

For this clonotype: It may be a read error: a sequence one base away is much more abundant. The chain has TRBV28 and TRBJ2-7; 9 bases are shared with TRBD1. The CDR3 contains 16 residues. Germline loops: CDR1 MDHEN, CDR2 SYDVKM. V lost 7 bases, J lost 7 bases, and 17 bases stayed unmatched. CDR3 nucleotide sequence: TGTGCCAGCACGACTAATGGACAGGGGACGAGGAATGAGCAGTACTTC. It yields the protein CASTTNGQGTRNEQYF. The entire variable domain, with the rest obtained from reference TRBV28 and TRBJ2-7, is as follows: DVKVTQSSRYLVKRTGEKVFLECVQDMDHENMFWYRQDPGLGLRLIYFSYDVKMKEKGDIPEGYSVSREKKERFSLILESASTNQTSMYLCASTTNGQGTRNEQYFGPGTRLTVT.

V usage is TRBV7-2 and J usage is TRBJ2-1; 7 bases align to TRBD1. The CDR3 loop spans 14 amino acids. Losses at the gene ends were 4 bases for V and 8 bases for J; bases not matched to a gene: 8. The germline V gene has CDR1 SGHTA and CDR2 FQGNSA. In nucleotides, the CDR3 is TGTGCCAGCAGCTCCAAGACAGGGTCCGATGAGCAGTTCTTC. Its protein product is CASSSKTGSDEQFF.

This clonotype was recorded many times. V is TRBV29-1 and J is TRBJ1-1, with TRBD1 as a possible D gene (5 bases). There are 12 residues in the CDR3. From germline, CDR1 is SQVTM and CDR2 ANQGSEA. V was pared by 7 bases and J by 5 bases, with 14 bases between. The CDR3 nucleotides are TGCAGCGGGGGCGGGTGGGGGACTGAAGCTTTCTTT. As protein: CSGGGWGTEAFF.

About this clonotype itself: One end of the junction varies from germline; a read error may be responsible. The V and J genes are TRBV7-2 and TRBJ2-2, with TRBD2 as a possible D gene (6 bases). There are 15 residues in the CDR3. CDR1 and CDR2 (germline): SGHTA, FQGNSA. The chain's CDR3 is CAGSLRLAMAGELFF. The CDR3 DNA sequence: TGTGCCGGCAGCTTACGGCTAGCGATGGCCGGGGAGCTGTTTTTT.

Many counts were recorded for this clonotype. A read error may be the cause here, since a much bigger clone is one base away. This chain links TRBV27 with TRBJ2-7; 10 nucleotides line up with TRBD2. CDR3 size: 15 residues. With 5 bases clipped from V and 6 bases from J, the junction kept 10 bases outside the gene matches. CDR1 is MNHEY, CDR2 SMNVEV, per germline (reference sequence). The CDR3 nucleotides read TGTGCCAGCAGTATGCGAGCGGGGGGGCCGTTCGAGCAGTACTTC. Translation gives CASSMRAGGPFEQYF.

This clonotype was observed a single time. CDR3 protein: CAISESERRSLYGYTF. The CDR3 DNA follows: TGTGCCATCAGTGAGTCGGAGAGGAGGTCCCTCTATGGCTACACCTTC. J is TRBJ1-2 and V is TRBV10-3; the D is unclear. Trimming cost V 0 bases and J 4 bases, with 15 bases left between them. This CDR3 contains 16 residues. CDR1 is ENHRY and CDR2 is SYGVKD in the germline V gene.

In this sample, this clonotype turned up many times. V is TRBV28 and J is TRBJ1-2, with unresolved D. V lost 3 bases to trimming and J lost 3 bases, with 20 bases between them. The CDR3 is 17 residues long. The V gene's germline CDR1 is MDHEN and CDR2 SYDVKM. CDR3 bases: TGTGCCAGCAGTTTCGTGACTGCCTGGCGGTACGACTATGGCTACACCTTC. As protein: CASSFVTAWRYDYGYTF.

In DNA, the CDR3 is TGTGCCAGCAGTCCCGCGGCCTATGGCTACACCTTC. Translation: CASSPAAYGYTF. This sequence joins TRBV6-5 and TRBJ1-2; D uncertain. Trimming pared 5 bases from V and 4 bases from J, leaving 8 bases between. CDR3 length: 12 residues. Germline V gene lookup returns CDR1 MNHEY and CDR2 SVGAGI.

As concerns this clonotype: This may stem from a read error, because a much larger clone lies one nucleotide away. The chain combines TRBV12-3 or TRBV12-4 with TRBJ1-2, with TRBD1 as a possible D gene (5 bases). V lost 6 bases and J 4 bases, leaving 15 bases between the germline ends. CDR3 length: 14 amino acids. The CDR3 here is CASRAGGGVYGYTF. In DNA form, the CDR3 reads TGTGCCAGCAGGGCCGGGGGAGGGGTCTATGGCTACACCTTC.

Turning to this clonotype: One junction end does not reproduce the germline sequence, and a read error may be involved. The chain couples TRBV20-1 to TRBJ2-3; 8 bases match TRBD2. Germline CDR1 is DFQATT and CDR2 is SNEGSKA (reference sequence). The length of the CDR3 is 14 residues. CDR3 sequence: CSVGRGVLTDPQYF. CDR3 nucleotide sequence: TGCAGTGTTGGGCGGGGGGTGCTCACAGATCCGCAGTATTTT.

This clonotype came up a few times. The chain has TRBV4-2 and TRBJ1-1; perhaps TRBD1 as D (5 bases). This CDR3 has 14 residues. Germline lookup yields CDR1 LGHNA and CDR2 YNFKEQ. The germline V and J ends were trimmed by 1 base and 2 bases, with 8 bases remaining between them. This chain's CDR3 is CASSQGGANTEAFF. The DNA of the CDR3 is TGTGCCAGCAGCCAAGGCGGGGCCAACACTGAAGCTTTCTTT.

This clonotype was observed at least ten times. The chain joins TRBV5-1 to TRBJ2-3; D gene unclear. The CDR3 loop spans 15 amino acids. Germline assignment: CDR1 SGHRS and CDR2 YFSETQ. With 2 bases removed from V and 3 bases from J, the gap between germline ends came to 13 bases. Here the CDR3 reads CASSLERDGTDTQYF. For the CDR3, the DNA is TGCGCCAGCAGCTTAGAAAGGGATGGGACAGATACGCAGTATTTT.

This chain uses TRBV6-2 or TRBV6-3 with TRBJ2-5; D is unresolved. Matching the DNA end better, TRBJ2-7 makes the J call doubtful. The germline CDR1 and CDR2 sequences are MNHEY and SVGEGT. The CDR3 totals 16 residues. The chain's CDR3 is CASSSPHVYWDSEQYF. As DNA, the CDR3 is TGTGCCAGCAGTTCGCCCCATGTGTACTGGGATTCCGAGCAGTACTTC.

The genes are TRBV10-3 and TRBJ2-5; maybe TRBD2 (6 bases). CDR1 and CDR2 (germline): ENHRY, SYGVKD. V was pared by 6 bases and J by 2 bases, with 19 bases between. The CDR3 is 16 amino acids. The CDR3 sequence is CAIRAEGLGSQETQYF. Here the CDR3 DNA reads TGTGCCATCAGGGCGGAGGGTCTAGGATCTCAAGAGACCCAGTACTTC.